Listed here are 2 T cell receptor beta chains from one sample, sequenced in a study of cytomegalovirus exposure and HLA in healthy donors. Some clones are missing from TCRdb's copy, which holds only in-frame ones; the method was immunoSEQ multiplex PCR. The sample carries about 300,000 clones, roughly 90% recorded once. Sequenced material: PBMCs. The source is a woman in her late teens or twenties in good health and CMV-seronegative.

As DNA, the CDR3 is TGCGCCAGCAGCGGCACCCGGGACTATCACACCGGGGAGCTGTTTTTT. It specifies CASSGTRDYHTGELFF. V gene TRBV4-1 combines with J gene TRBJ2-2; 7 bases map to TRBD2. The CDR3 totals 16 residues. CDR1 is MGHRA, CDR2 YSYEKL, per germline. J gave up 3 bases and V 5 bases, and 9 bases lay outside the gene matches.

J is TRBJ2-1 and V is TRBV11-3, with a weak D call TRBD1 (5 bases). CDR1 is SGHNT and CDR2 is YENEEA in the germline V gene. The CDR3 is 13 amino acids. Between the trimmed V and J ends, which lost 0 bases and 8 bases, there was a span of 8 bases. CDR3 nucleotides: TGTGCCAGCAGCTTAGATCAGGGCGATGAGCAGTTCTTC. It encodes CASSLDQGDEQFF.